This TCR beta chain was profiled in a study of blood T cell repertoires in COVID-19. Overall study: Samples came from the United States, Italy and Spain, spanning acute and convalescent COVID-19. Sample material is recorded as cDNA or gDNA derived from T cells, B-cell-depleted T cells, or PBMCs.

In the original workflow: Amplifying reference gene primers gave estimates of nucleated cell counts. Sequenced by immunoSEQ multiplex PCR; TCRdb stores in-frame clones only, minus some. D and trimming were read from the DNA, whereas the V and J calls and clone size are those reported in that table. The sample lists roughly 49,000 clones, 65% to 85% occurring once. The CDR3 covers 15 residues. The V gene's germline CDR1 is MNHEY and CDR2 SVGAGI. The V gene lost 3 bases and the J gene lost 3 bases, with 11 bases spanning the gap. The sequence was collected from a middle-aged man with acute or convalescent COVID-19. The chain joins TRBV6-5 to TRBJ2-2; unclear D gene. What was sequenced was peripheral blood. The CDR3 nucleotides read TGTGCCAGCAGTTATTTTTCCGAGGACACCGGGGAGCTGTTTTTT. Its protein product is CASSYFSEDTGELFF.